The present T cell receptor (beta chain) was sequenced within a study of blood T cell repertoires in COVID-19. The CDR3 runs 15 residues. V lost 1 base to trimming and J lost 2 bases, with 12 bases between them. The germline V gene has CDR1 LNHDA and CDR2 SQIVND (reference sequence). TCRdb's copy holds only in-frame clones and misses some; the assay was immunoSEQ multiplex PCR. This sample has over 55,000 clones; approximately 87% occur once, and the top ten carry 6.5% to 8.5%. The sequence was obtained from a man aged 50 or older with active COVID-19. Sequencing was carried out using peripheral blood. The chain combines TRBV19 with TRBJ2-7, with TRBD2 as a possible D gene (6 bases). The CDR3 spells CASSIGGDGPYEQYF. The CDR3 DNA reads as TGTGCCAGTAGTATAGGGGGGGACGGTCCCTACGAGCAGTACTTC.